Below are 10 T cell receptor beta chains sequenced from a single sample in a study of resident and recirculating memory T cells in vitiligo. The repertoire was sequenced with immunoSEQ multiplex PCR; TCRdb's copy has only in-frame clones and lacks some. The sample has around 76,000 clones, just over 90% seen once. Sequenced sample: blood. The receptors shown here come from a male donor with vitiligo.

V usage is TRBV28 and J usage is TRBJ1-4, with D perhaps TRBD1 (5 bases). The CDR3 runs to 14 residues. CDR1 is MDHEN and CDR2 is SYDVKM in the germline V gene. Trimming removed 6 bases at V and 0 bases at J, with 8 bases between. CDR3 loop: CASRDISTNEKLFF. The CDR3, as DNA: TGTGCCAGCAGGGACATCTCAACTAATGAAAAACTGTTTTTT. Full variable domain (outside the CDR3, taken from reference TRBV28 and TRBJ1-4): DVKVTQSSRYLVKRTGEKVFLECVQDMDHENMFWYRQDPGLGLRLIYFSYDVKMKEKGDIPEGYSVSREKKERFSLILESASTNQTSMYLCASRDISTNEKLFFGSGTQLSVL.

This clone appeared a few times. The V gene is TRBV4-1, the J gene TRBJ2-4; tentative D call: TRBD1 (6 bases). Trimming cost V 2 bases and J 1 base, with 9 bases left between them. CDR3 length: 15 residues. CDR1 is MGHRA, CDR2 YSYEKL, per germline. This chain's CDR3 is CASSQIQGAKNIQYF. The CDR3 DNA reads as TGCGCCAGCAGCCAAATCCAGGGGGCCAAAAACATTCAGTACTTC.

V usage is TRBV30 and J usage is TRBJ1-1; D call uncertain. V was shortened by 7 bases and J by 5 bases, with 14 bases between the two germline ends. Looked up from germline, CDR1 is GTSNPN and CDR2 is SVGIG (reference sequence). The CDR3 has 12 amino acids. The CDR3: CAYEQYRTEAFF. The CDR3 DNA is TGTGCCTATGAACAGTATAGGACTGAAGCTTTCTTT.

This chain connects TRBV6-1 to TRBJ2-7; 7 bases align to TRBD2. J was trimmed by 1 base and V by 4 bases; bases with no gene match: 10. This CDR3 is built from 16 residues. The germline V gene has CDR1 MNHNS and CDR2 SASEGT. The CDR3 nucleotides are TGTGCCAGCAGTGGGCCCGATGGCGGGGGTTCCTACGAGCAGTACTTC. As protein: CASSGPDGGGSYEQYF.

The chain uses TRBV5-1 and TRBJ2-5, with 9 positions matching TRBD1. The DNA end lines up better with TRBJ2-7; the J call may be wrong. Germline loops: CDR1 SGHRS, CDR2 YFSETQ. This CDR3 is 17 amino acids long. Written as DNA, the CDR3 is TGCGCCAGCAGCTTCGAACCGGGACAGGGAATATCCTACGAGCAGTACTTC. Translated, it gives CASSFEPGQGISYEQYF.

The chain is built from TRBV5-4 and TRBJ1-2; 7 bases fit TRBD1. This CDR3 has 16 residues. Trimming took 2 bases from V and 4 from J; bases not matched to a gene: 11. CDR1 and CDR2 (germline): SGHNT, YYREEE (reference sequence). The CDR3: CASSLPTGASRYGYTF. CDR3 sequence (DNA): TGTGCCAGCAGCTTACCTACAGGGGCCTCTCGCTATGGCTACACCTTC.

CDR3 residues: CASSVSNSNYGYTF. In nucleotides, the CDR3 is TGTGCCAGCAGCGTCAGCAACAGCAACTATGGCTACACCTTC. The chain links TRBV9 to TRBJ1-2; D ambiguous. V was cut by 2 bases and J by 2 bases, with 10 bases left in between. This CDR3 is 14 amino acids long. Germline-derived CDR1 and CDR2 are SGDLS and YYNGEE.

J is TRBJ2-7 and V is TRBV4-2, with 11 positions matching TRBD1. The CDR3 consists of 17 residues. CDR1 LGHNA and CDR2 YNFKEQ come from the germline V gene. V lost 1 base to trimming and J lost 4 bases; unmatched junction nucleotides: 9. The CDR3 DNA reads TGTGCCAGCAGCCAAGTCTACCGGGACAGGGGGAAATACGAGCAGTACTTC. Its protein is CASSQVYRDRGKYEQYF.

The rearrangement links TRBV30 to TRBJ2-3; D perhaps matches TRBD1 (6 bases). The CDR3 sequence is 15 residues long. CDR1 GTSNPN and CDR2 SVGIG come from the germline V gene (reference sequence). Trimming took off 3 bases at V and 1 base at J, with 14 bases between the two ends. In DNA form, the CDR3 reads TGTGCCTGGAGATACAGGGTGGGGGGCACAGATACGCAGTATTTT. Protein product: CAWRYRVGGTDTQYF.

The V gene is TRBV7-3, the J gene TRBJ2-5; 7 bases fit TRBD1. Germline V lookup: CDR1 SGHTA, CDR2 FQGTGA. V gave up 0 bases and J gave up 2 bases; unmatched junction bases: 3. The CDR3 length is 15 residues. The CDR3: CASSLTPGQQETQYF. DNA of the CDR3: TGTGCCAGCAGCTTAACCCCGGGACAGCAAGAGACCCAGTACTTC. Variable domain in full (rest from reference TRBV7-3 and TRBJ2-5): GAGVSQTPSNKVTEKGKYVELRCDPISGHTALYWYRQSLGQGPEFLIYFQGTGAADDSGLPNDRFFAVRPEGSVSTLKIQRTERGDSAVYLCASSLTPGQQETQYFGPGTRLLVL.